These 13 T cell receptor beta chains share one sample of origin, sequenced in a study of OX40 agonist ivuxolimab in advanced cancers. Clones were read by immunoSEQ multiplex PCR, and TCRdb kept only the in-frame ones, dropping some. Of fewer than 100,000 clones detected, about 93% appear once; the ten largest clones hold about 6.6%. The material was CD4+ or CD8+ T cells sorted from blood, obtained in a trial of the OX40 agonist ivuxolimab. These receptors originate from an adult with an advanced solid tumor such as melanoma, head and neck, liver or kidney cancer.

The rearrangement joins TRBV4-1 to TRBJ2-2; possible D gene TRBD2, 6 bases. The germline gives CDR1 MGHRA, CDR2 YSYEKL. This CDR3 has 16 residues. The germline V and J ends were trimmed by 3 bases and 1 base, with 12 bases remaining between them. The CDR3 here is CASSQRPAGNTGELFF. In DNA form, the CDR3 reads TGCGCCAGCAGCCAGCGGCCAGCGGGGAACACCGGGGAGCTGTTTTTT.

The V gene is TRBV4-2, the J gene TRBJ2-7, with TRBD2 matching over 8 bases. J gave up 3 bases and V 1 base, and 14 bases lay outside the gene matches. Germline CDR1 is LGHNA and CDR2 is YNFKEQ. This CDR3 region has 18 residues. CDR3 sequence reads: CASSQAHQAGALYYEQYF. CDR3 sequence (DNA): TGTGCCAGCAGCCAAGCCCATCAAGCGGGAGCCCTCTACTACGAGCAGTACTTC.

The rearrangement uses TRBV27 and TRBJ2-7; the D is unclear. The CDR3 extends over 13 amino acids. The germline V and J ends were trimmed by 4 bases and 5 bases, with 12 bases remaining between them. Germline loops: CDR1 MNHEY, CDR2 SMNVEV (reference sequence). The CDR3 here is CASSSPSAHEQYF. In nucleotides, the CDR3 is TGTGCCAGCAGTTCCCCCAGCGCTCACGAGCAGTACTTC.

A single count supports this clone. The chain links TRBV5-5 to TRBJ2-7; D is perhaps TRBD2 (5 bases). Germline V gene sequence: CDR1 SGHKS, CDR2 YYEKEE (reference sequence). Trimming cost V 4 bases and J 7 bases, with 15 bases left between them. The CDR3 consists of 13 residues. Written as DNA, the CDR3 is TGTGCCAGCAGCCCGGCGGGCCACCTGGAGCAGTACTTC. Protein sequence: CASSPAGHLEQYF.

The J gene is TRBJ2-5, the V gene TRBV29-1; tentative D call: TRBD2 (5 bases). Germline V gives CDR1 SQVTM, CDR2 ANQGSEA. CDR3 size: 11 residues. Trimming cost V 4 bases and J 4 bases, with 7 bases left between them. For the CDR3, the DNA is TGCAGCGTTGGGGCGGGAGAGACCCAGTACTTC. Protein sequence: CSVGAGETQYF. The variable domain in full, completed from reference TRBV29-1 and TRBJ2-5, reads SAVISQKPSRDICQRGTSLTIQCQVDSQVTMMFWYRQQPGQSLTLIATANQGSEATYESGFVIDKFPISRPNLTFSTLTVSNMSPEDSSIYLCSVGAGETQYFGPGTRLLVL.

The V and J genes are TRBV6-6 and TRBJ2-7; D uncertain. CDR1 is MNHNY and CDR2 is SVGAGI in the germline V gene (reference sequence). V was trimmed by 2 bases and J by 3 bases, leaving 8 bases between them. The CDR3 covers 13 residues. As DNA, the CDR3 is TGTGCCAGCAGTTACGGCTACTTCTACGAGCAGTACTTC. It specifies CASSYGYFYEQYF.

The CDR3 region is CASSHFRGRYNEQFF. The CDR3 bases are TGCGCCAGCAGTCATTTCAGGGGTCGGTACAATGAGCAGTTCTTC. This chain connects TRBV23-1 to TRBJ2-1; tentative D call: TRBD1 (6 bases). TRBV23-1 is known as an ORF, though its function is uncertain. This CDR3 has 15 residues. Deletions cut 3 bases from V and 4 bases from J, with 13 bases between.

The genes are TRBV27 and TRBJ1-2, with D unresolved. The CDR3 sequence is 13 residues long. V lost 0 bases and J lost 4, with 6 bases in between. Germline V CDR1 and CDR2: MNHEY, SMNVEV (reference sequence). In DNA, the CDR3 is TGTGCCAGCAGTTTATCAGGGCCCTATGGCTACACCTTC. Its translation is CASSLSGPYGYTF.

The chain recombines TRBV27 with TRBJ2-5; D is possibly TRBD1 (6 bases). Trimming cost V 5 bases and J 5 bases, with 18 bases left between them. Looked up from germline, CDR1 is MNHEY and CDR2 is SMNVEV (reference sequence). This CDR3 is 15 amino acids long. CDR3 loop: CASSRLLDSGETQYF. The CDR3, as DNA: TGTGCCAGCAGTCGCCTATTGGACAGTGGGGAGACCCAGTACTTC.

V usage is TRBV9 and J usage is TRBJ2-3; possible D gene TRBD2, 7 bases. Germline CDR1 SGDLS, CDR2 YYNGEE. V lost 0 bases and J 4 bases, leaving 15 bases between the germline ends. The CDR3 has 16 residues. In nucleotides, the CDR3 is TGTGCCAGCAGCGTAGGGGGGCTAGCGGATCCAGATACGCAGTATTTT. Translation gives CASSVGGLADPDTQYF.

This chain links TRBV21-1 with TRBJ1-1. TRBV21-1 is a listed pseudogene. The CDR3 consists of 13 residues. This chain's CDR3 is CASSKAPVFRAFF. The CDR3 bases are TGTGCCAGCAGCAAAGCGCCCGTTTTCCGGGCTTTCTTT.

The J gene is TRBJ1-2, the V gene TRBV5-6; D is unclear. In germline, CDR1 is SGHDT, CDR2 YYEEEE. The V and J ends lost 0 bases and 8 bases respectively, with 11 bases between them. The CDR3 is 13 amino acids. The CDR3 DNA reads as TGTGCCAGCAGCTTGGGGCAGCCATCCGGCTACACCTTC. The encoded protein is CASSLGQPSGYTF.

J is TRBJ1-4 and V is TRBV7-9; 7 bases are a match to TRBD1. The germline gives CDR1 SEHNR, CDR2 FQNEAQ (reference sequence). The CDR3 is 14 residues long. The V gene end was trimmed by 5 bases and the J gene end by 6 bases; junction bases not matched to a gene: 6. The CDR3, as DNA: TGTGCCAGCAGCAAGGAAGGGACAGATGAAAAACTGTTTTTT. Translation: CASSKEGTDEKLFF.